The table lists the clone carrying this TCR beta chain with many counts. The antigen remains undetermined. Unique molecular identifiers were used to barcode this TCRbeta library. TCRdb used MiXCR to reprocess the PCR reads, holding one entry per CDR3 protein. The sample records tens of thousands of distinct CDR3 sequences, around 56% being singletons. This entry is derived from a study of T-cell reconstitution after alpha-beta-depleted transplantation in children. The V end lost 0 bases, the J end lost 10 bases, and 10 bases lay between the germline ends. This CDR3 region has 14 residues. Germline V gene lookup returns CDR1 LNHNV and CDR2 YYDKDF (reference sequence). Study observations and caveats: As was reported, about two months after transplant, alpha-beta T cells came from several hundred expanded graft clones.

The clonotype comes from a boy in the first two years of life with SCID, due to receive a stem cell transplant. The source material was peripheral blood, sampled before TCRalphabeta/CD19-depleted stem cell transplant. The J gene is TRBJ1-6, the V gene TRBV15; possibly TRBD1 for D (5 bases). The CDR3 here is CATSRDGEGSPLHF. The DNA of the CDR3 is TGTGCCACCAGCAGAGATGGCGAGGGGTCACCCCTCCACTTT.